The 10 T cell receptor beta chains given below trace back to one sample, sequenced in a study of blood T cell repertoires in COVID-19 (dated by TCRdb to between 2020 and 2021). The library was made by the immunoSEQ multiplex PCR assay. TCRdb retrieved this table from immuneACCESS and kept in-frame rearrangements only. Not all clones are present; in checked studies, unresolved V genes account for under half, and no reason is known for the remainder. The table for this sample lists some 66,000 clones; approximately 93% of them were counted only once. About 3% of the sample lies in the top ten. Specimen: peripheral blood. The receptors were gathered from a man aged 65 to 85 with active COVID-19.

A single count supports this clone. This sequence joins TRBV4-1 and TRBJ2-5, with 7 bases fitting TRBD2. There are 18 residues in the CDR3. Unmatched junction bases numbered 11, after V lost 0 bases and J lost 1 base. Germline lookup yields CDR1 MGHRA and CDR2 YSYEKL. In nucleotides, the CDR3 is TGCGCCAGCAGCCAAGATAGCCAAGCGGCTAGCGGCCAAGAGACCCAGTACTTC. Translating gives CASSQDSQAASGQETQYF.

J is TRBJ2-7 and V is TRBV7-9, with 11 bases aligning to TRBD2. Germline assignment: CDR1 SEHNR and CDR2 FQNEAQ (reference sequence). V was clipped by 5 bases and J by 7 bases; unmatched bases: 10. CDR3 length: 15 residues. The CDR3 DNA reads TGTGCCAGCAGCCTCGGGACTAGCGGATTTTGGGAGCAGTACGTC. Encoded protein: CASSLGTSGFWEQYV.

The chain is built from TRBV20-1 and TRBJ2-3; D uncertain. CDR1 is DFQATT, CDR2 SNEGSKA, per germline (reference sequence). The CDR3 has 11 residues. CDR3 sequence (DNA): TGCAAAAGAACAAGCACAGATACGCAGTATTTT. It yields the protein CKRTSTDTQYF.

V usage is TRBV6-1 and J usage is TRBJ2-3, with TRBD1 identical over 8 bases. V shed 4 bases, J shed 2 bases, and the junction held 17 bases outside the gene matches. This CDR3 is built from 19 residues. From germline, CDR1 is MNHNS and CDR2 SASEGT. CDR3 residues: CASSATGVFRPFNTDTQYF. The CDR3 region has the DNA TGTGCCAGCAGTGCGACAGGGGTCTTCCGCCCCTTTAACACAGATACGCAGTATTTT.

The chain is built from TRBV5-1 and TRBJ2-6; possibly TRBD1 for D (6 bases). The CDR3 has 17 amino acids. Germline CDR1 and CDR2: SGHRS and YFSETQ. V gave up 4 bases and J gave up 1 base, with 15 bases separating them. CDR3 region: CASSLNPQGSGANVLTF. The CDR3 coding sequence is TGCGCCAGCAGCCTGAATCCACAGGGATCTGGGGCCAACGTCCTGACTTTC. The full variable domain, in which reference TRBV5-1 and TRBJ2-6 provide the parts outside the CDR3, is KAGVTQTPRYLIKTRGQQVTLSCSPISGHRSVSWYQQTPGQGLQFLFEYFSETQRNKGNFPGRFSGRQFSNSRSEMNVSTLELGDSALYLCASSLNPQGSGANVLTFGAGSRLTVL.

In nucleotides, the CDR3 is TGTGCCAGCAGCGTAGGTATGGCGGGGGATCAAGATACGCAGTATTTT. Protein product: CASSVGMAGDQDTQYF. The V call is TRBV9, the J call TRBJ2-3; 7 bases are shared with TRBD2. Losses at the gene ends were 0 bases for V and 5 bases for J; bases not matched to a gene: 9. CDR1 is SGDLS and CDR2 is YYNGEE in the germline V gene. The CDR3 length is 16 residues.

This clone was seen only once. The chain employs TRBV11-2 and TRBJ1-6, with D possibly TRBD1 on 6 matching bases. V shed 4 bases and J shed 0 bases, with 7 bases lying between them. This CDR3 spans 15 amino acids. Germline CDR1 SGHAT, CDR2 FQNNGV. The CDR3 region has the DNA TGTGCCAGCAGCTCAGGGGCCTCCTATAATTCACCCCTCCACTTT. Amino acids: CASSSGASYNSPLHF. The variable domain in full, with the rest retrieved from reference TRBV11-2 and TRBJ1-6, is EAGVAQSPRYKIIEKRQSVAFWCNPISGHATLYWYQQILGQGPKLLIQFQNNGVVDDSQLPKDRFSAERLKGVDSTLKIQPAKLEDSAVYLCASSSGASYNSPLHFGNGTRLTVT.

Written as DNA, the CDR3 is TGTGCCAGCAGCTTGGGGACAGGTGAAGCTTTCTTT. This sequence encodes CASSLGTGEAFF. The rearrangement uses TRBV5-6 and TRBJ1-1; 7 nucleotides agree with TRBD1. The V gene end was trimmed by 0 bases and the J gene end by 7 bases; junction bases not matched to a gene: 0. The CDR3 runs 12 residues. Germline V gene lookup returns CDR1 SGHDT and CDR2 YYEEEE.

The chain employs TRBV7-2 and TRBJ2-2, with TRBD2 as a possible D gene (6 bases). The germline gives CDR1 SGHTA, CDR2 FQGNSA. Trimming took off 5 bases at V and 0 bases at J, with 13 bases between the two ends. CDR3 length: 16 residues. CDR3 sequence: CASSPRGLANTGELFF. In nucleotides, the CDR3 is TGTGCCAGCAGCCCAAGGGGACTCGCGAACACCGGGGAGCTGTTTTTT.

This clone was found once. The chain is built from TRBV2 and TRBJ2-1; TRBD1 matches 9 bases. CDR3 length: 12 residues. V trimming: 8 bases; J trimming: 9 bases; junction bases outside the gene matches: 5. Germline V CDR1 and CDR2: SNHLY, FYNNEI. CDR3 residues: CASGGQGGEQFF. The CDR3 bases are TGTGCCAGCGGGGGACAGGGAGGTGAGCAGTTCTTC.